This TCR beta chain derives from a study of CD8 T cells in ankylosing spondylitis. Study outcomes and limitations: Those disease-linked clones were CD8+; they were also relatively rare in peripheral blood. Disease-linked clones were reportedly significantly enriched in matched ankylosing spondylitis synovial fluid.

This clonotype showed up just a few times. Its antigen remains unknown. The CDR3 sequence is 14 residues long. V shed 3 bases, J shed 8 bases, and the junction held 6 bases outside the gene matches. CDR1 is SNHLY and CDR2 is FYNNEI in the germline V gene. Quantitative molecular-barcoded 5'-RACE generated the TCR beta libraries. From the 5' RACE reads, TCRdb called clonotypes with MiXCR, one entry per CDR3 protein. This sample has 350,000 to 450,000 distinct CDR3 sequences, with about 20% found just once. The clonotype was recovered from a male donor with ankylosing spondylitis or in good health (not recorded which). V is TRBV2 and J is TRBJ2-1; 8 nucleotides agree with TRBD1. The sequenced sample consisted of blood, either unsorted or a sorted T cell fraction (not recorded which). CDR3 protein: CASSEPRGHDEQFF. In nucleotides, the CDR3 is TGTGCCAGCAGTGAGCCCAGGGGGCACGATGAGCAGTTCTTC.